This T cell receptor beta chain was captured in a study of T cell responses to AZD1222 COVID-19 vaccine. Germline assignment: CDR1 SGHVS and CDR2 FNYEAQ. Between the trimmed V and J ends, which lost 3 bases and 3 bases, there was a span of 5 bases. The CDR3 covers 13 residues. Profiling relied on immunoSEQ multiplex PCR, and the TCRdb table lists in-frame clones only, not all of them. The sample includes about 150,000 clones, roughly nine tenths seen only once; the top ten take roughly 4.7%. The sequencing used peripheral blood, collected on day 0 of AZD1222 vaccination. The chain joins TRBV7-6 to TRBJ2-2, with D possibly being TRBD2 (5 bases). The receptor comes from an adult in good health. The CDR3 DNA reads TGTGCCAGCAGCTTCGGGGACACCGGGGAGCTGTTTTTT. Its translation is CASSFGDTGELFF.